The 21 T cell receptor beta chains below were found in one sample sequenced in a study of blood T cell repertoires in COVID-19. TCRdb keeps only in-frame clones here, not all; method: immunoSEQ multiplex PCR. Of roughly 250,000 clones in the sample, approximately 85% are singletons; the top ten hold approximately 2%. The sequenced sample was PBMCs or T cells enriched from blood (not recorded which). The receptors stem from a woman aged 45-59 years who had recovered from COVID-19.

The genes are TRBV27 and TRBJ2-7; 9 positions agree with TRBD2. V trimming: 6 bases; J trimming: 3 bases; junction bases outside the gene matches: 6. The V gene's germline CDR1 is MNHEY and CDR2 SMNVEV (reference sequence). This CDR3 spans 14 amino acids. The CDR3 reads CASRFSGSGYEQYF. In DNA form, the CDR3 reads TGTGCCAGCAGATTTAGCGGGAGCGGCTACGAGCAGTACTTC.

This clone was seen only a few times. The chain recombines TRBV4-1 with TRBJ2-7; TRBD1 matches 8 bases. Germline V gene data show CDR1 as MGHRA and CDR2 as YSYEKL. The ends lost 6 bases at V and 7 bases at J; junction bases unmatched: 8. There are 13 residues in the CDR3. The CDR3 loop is CASSRTGLQEQYF. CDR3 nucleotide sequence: TGCGCCAGCAGTCGGACAGGGTTGCAAGAGCAGTACTTC.

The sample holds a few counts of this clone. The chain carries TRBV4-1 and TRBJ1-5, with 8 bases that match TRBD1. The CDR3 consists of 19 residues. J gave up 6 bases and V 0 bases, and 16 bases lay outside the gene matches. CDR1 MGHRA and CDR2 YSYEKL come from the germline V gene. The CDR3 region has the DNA TGCGCCAGCAGCCAAGATCTGATGAGCGGCAGGGGGCAGGCTCAGCCCCAGCATTTT. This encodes CASSQDLMSGRGQAQPQHF.

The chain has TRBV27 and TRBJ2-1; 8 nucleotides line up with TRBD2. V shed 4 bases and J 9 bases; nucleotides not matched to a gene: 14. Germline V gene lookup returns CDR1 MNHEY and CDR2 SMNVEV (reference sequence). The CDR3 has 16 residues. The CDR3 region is CASSSRGGLQGREQFF. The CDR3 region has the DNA TGTGCCAGCAGTTCCCGGGGGGGGCTCCAGGGGCGTGAGCAGTTCTTC.

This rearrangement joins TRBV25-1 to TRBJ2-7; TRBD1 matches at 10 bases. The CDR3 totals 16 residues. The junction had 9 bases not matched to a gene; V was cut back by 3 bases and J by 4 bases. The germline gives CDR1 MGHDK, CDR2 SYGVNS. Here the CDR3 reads CASSDGRQGAIYEQYF. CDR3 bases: TGTGCCAGCAGTGATGGACGACAGGGGGCCATTTACGAGCAGTACTTC.

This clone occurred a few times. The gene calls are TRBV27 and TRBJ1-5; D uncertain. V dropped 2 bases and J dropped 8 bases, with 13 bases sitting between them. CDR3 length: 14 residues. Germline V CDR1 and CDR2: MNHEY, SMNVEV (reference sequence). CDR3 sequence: CASSLRSGHEPQHF. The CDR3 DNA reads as TGTGCCAGCAGTTTACGGTCAGGCCATGAGCCCCAGCATTTT.

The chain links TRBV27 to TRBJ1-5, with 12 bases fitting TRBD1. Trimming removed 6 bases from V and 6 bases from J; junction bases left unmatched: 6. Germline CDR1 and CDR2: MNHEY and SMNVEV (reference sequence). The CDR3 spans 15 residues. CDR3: CASSPGTGGLQPQHF. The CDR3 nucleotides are TGTGCCAGCAGCCCCGGGACAGGGGGCCTTCAGCCCCAGCATTTT.

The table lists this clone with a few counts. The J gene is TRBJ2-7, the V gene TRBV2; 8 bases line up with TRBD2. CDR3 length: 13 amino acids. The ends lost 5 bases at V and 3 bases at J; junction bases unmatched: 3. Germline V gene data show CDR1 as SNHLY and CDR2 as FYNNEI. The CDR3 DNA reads TGTGCCAGCAGTCCAGCGGGAGTCTACGAGCAGTACTTC. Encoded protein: CASSPAGVYEQYF.

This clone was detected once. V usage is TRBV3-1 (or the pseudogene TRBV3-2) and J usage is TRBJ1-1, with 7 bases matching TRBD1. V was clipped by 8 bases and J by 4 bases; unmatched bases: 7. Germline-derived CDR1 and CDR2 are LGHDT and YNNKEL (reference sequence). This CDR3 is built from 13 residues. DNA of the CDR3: TGTGCCAGCGCCCCGCAGGGGGGCACTGAAGCTTTCTTT. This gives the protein CASAPQGGTEAFF.

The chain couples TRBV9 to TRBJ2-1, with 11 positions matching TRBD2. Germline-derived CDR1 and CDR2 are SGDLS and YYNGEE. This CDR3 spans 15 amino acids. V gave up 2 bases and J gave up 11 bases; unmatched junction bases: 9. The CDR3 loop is CASSVTSGINGKQFF. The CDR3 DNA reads TGTGCCAGCAGCGTGACTAGCGGGATTAATGGCAAGCAGTTCTTC.

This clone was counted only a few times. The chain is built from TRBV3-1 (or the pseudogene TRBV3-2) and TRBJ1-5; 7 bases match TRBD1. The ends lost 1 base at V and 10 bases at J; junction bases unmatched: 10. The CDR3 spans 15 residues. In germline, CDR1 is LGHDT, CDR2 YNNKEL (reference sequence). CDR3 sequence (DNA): TGTGCCAGCAGCCAAGGTGCAGGGGGGATTGGTCCCCAGCATTTT. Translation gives CASSQGAGGIGPQHF.

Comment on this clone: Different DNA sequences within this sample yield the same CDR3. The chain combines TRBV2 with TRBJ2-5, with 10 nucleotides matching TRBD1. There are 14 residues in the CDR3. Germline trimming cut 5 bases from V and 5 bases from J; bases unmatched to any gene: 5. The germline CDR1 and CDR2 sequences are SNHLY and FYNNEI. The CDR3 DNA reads TGTGCCAGCAGTACCGACAGGGGGCAGGAGACCCAGTACTTC. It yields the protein CASSTDRGQETQYF.

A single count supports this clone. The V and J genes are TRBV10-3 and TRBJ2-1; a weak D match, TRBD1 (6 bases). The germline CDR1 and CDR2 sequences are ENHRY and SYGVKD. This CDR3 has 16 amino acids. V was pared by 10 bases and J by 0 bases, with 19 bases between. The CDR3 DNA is TGTGCCACCGGAACGATGAGGGGGAGCTCCTACAATGAGCAGTTCTTC. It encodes CATGTMRGSSYNEQFF.

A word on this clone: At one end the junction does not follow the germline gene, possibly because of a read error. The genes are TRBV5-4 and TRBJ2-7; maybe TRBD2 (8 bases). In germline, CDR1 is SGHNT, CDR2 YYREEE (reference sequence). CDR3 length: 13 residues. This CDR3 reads CASSSGGGLAGLF. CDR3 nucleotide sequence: TGTGCCAGCAGTTCAGGGGGGGGTCTAGCGGGCCTCTTC.

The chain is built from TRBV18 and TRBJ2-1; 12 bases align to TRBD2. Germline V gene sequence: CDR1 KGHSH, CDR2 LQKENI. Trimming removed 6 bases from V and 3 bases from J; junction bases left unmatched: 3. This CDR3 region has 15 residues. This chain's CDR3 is CASSRTSGIYNEQFF. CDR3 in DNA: TGTGCCAGCTCCCGGACTAGCGGGATCTACAATGAGCAGTTCTTC.

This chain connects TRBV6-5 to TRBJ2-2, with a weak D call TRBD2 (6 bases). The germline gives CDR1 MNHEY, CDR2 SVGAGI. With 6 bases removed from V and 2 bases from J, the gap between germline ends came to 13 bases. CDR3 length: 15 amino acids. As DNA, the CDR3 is TGTGCCAGCAGAGGAGGGAGGACTAACACCGGGGAGCTGTTTTTT. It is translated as CASRGGRTNTGELFF.

In DNA form, the CDR3 reads TGCGCCAGCAGCCACCTACGGACAGGGGAAAAACTGTTTTTT. It yields the protein CASSHLRTGEKLFF. The rearrangement links TRBV4-1 to TRBJ1-4, with 8 bases aligning to TRBD1. The CDR3 spans 14 residues. Germline V gene sequence: CDR1 MGHRA, CDR2 YSYEKL. The V segment lost 3 bases and the J segment 8 bases; nucleotides outside the gene matches: 5.

CDR3 amino acids: CASSSQGLAPSTDTQYF. Written as DNA, the CDR3 is TGTGCCAGCAGCTCACAAGGACTAGCTCCGAGCACAGATACGCAGTATTTT. This chain joins TRBV5-4 and TRBJ2-3; TRBD2 aligns across 8 bases. The CDR3 sequence is 17 residues long. Germline V lookup: CDR1 SGHNT, CDR2 YYREEE (reference sequence). The V and J ends lost 3 bases and 0 bases, in that order; junction bases with no gene match: 9.

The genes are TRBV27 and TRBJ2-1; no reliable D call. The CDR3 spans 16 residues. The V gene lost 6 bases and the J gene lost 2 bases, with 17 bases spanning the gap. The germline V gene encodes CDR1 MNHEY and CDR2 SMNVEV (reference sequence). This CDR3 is CASSHPQAETYNEQFF. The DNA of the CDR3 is TGTGCCAGCAGCCATCCCCAGGCAGAGACCTACAATGAGCAGTTCTTC.

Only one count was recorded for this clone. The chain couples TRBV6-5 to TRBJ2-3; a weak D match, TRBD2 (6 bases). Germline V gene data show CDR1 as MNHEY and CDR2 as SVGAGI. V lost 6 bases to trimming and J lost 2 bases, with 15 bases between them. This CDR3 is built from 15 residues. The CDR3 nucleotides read TGTGCCAGCAGCATCGGGACTTTATCCACAGATACGCAGTATTTT. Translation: CASSIGTLSTDTQYF.

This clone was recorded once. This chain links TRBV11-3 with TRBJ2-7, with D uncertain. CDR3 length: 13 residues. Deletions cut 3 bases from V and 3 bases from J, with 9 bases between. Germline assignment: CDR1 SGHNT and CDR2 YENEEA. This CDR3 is CASSLRSVYEQYF. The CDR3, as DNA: TGTGCCAGCAGCTTGCGGAGTGTCTACGAGCAGTACTTC.